A selection of T cell receptor beta chains follows, all from one sample in a study of somatic mutations in cytotoxic T cells in rheumatoid arthritis. Libraries were prepared by immunoSEQ multiplex PCR; TCRdb keeps only in-frame clonotypes and omits some of them. The data hold 10,000 to 15,000 clones, with over 70% observed a single time. Sample: CD8+ T cells sorted from blood. These TCRs come from an older man in good health. CDR3s include the opening cysteine and the closing phenylalanine or tryptophan. A D gene is named only where the DNA matches it firmly. The size field is filled for only some rows; it gives once, few, many or a size class.

-	TRBV27	-	TRBJ2-4	17	TGTGCCAGCAGTTTAGGGGGGGGGCCTATAGCCAAAAACATTCAGTACTTC	CASSLGGGPIAKNIQYF
-	TRBV6-5	-	TRBJ2-2	14	TGTGCCAGCAGTTACGGGCACAACACCGGGGAGCTGTTTTTT	CASSYGHNTGELFF
-	TRBV9	-	TRBJ2-5	15	TGTGCCAGCAGCGCCTTAGAGGGAGTTGCAGAGACCCAGTACTTC	CASSALEGVAETQYF
-	TRBV11-1	-	TRBJ2-1	16	TGTGCCAGCAGCACTTACCACAGCAGCTCCTACAATGAGCAGTTCTTC	CASSTYHSSSYNEQFF
-	TRBV5-1	-	TRBJ1-1	11	TGCGCCAGCAGTGACTACACTGAAGCTTTCTTT	CASSDYTEAFF
-	TRBV9	-	TRBJ2-7	15	TGTGCCAGCAGCGTAGCGGGGACCCTCTCCTACGAGCAGTACTTC	CASSVAGTLSYEQYF
-	TRBV7-9	-	TRBJ2-2	12	TGTGCCAGCAGCCTTACACCCGGGGAGCTGTTTTTT	CASSLTPGELFF
-	TRBV5-1	-	TRBJ2-1	12	TGCGCCAGCAGCACCGGGTTAAATGAGCAGTTCTTC	CASSTGLNEQFF
-	TRBV28	-	TRBJ1-3	14	TGTGCCAGCAGTTTGGGTTCTTCTGGAAACACCATATATTTT	CASSLGSSGNTIYF
-	TRBV15	-	TRBJ1-5	15	TGTGCCACCAGCAGAGTTCGGGGTAGCAATCAGCCCCAGCATTTT	CATSRVRGSNQPQHF
TRBD2	TRBV7-6	once	TRBJ2-7	15	TGTGCCAGCAGCTTATCTCTAGCGGGAACCGACGAGCAGTACTTC	CASSLSLAGTDEQYF
-	TRBV7-8	once	TRBJ2-1	15	TGTGCCAGCAGCACTGGGGGGAGCTCCTACAATGAGCAGTTCTTC	CASSTGGSSYNEQFF
-	TRBV9	-	TRBJ2-1	14	TGTGCCAGCAGCCCGTATAGCTCCTACAATGAGCAGTTCTTC	CASSPYSSYNEQFF
TRBD1	TRBV9	-	TRBJ1-2	17	TGTGCCAGCAGCGTTGGGCTTTACAGGGGAGCAGAGAATGGCTACACCTTC	CASSVGLYRGAENGYTF
-	TRBV5-8	-	TRBJ2-7	16	TGTGCCAGCAGCTTGAAGCAGCATCGGCCTACCTACGAGCAGTACTTC	CASSLKQHRPTYEQYF
TRBD1	TRBV9	-	TRBJ2-5	16	TGTGCCAGCAGCTTCACAGGACAGGGGAAGATAGAGACCCAGTACTTC	CASSFTGQGKIETQYF
-	TRBV6-1	-	TRBJ2-7	14	TGTGCCAGCAGTGAGCGGACTCATTCCTACGAGCAGTACTTC	CASSERTHSYEQYF
TRBD1	TRBV10-3	-	TRBJ1-1	15	TGTGCCATCAGGACAGGGGAGAGGCTGGGAACTGAAGCTTTCTTT	CAIRTGERLGTEAFF
-	TRBV4-1	-	TRBJ2-7	13	TGCGCCAGCAGCCAAGATTTACCCTACGAGCAGTACTTC	CASSQDLPYEQYF
TRBD1	TRBV5-8	-	TRBJ2-7	15	TGTGCCAGCAGCTTGGGAACAGGGGGCAAGGACGAGCAGTACTTC	CASSLGTGGKDEQYF
-	TRBV28	-	TRBJ1-5	17	TGTGCCAGCAGTTATAACATGGGGGGTTATAGCAATCAGCCCCAGCATTTT	CASSYNMGGYSNQPQHF
TRBD1	TRBV7-9	-	TRBJ2-6	16	TGTGCCAGCAGCTCTCACAGGGGCGGGGGGGCCAACGTCCTGACTTTC	CASSSHRGGGANVLTF
TRBD2	TRBV6-1	few	TRBJ2-7	15	TGTGCCAGCAGTGAAAGAACTAGCGGGATTAACGAGCAGTACTTC	CASSERTSGINEQYF
TRBD1	TRBV27	-	TRBJ2-7	15	TGTGCCAGCAGTTCGCTGACAGGGCGATCCTACGAGCAGTACTTC	CASSSLTGRSYEQYF
-	TRBV5-5	once	TRBJ1-3	15	TGTGCCAGCAGCTTGGACCCTAACAGTGGAAACACCATATATTTT	CASSLDPNSGNTIYF
TRBD1	TRBV7-9	-	TRBJ2-5	14	TGTGCCAGCAGTCGCAGGGGGACACAAGAGACCCAGTACTTC	CASSRRGTQETQYF
TRBD2	TRBV7-9	-	TRBJ2-1	15	TGTGCCAGCAGCGGGGGACTAGTTACCTACAATGAGCAGTTCTTC	CASSGGLVTYNEQFF
-	TRBV4-2	-	TRBJ1-5	12	TGTGCCAGCAGCCAGGCCAATCAGCCCCAGCATTTT	CASSQANQPQHF
-	TRBV6-5	-	TRBJ1-3	14	TGTGCCAGCAGTTTCGAAGTCTCTGGAAACACCATATATTTT	CASSFEVSGNTIYF
-	TRBV5-1	-	TRBJ1-1	15	TGCGCCAGCAGCTTCGGTAGGGGCACAAACACTGAAGCTTTCTTT	CASSFGRGTNTEAFF
TRBD1	TRBV30	-	TRBJ1-5	15	TGTGCCTGGAGTGTAGGACAGGGTAACAATCAGCCCCAGCATTTT	CAWSVGQGNNQPQHF
TRBD2	TRBV4-2	-	TRBJ2-3	17	TGTGCCAGCAGCCAATCTGGGGGGGAGGGCTTAACAGATACGCAGTATTTT	CASSQSGGEGLTDTQYF